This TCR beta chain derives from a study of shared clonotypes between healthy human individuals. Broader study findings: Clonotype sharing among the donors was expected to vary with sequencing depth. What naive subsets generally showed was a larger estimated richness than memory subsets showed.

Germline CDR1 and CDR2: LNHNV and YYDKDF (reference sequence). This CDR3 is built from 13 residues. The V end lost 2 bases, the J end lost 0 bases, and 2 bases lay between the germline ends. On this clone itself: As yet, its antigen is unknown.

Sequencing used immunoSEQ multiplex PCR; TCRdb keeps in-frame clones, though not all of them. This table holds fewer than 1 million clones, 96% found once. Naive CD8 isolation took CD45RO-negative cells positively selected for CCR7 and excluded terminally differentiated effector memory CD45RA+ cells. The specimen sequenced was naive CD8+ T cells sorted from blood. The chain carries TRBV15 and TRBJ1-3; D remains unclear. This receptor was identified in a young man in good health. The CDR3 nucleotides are TGTGCCACCAGCAGACACTCTGGAAACACCATATATTTT. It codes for CATSRHSGNTIYF.